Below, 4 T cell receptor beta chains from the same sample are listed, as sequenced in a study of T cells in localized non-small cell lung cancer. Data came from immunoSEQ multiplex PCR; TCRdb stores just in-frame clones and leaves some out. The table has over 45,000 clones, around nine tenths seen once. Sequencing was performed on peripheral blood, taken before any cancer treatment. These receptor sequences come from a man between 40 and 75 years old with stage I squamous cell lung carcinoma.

The CDR3: CASSLQGFGTEAFF. The DNA of the CDR3 is TGTGCCAGCAGCTTGCAGGGTTTCGGCACTGAAGCTTTCTTT. The chain couples TRBV11-1 to TRBJ1-1; possibly TRBD1 for D (5 bases). CDR3 length: 14 amino acids. With 3 bases removed from V and 4 bases from J, the gap between germline ends came to 12 bases. CDR1 is SGHAT, CDR2 FQDESV, per germline (reference sequence).

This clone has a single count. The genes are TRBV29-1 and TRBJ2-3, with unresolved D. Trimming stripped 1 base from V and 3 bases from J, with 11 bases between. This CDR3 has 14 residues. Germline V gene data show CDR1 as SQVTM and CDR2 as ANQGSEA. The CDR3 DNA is TGCAGCGTTGAAGGTAGAACTGGGACAGATACGCAGTATTTT. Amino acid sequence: CSVEGRTGTDTQYF.

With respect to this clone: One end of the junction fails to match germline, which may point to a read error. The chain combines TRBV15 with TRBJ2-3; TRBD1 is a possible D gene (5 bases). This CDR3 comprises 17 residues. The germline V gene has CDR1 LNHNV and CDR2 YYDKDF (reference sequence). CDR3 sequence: CATSREGWGWSTDTQYF. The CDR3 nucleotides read TGTGCCACCAGCCGAGAAGGGTGGGGCTGGAGCACAGATACGCAGTATTTT.

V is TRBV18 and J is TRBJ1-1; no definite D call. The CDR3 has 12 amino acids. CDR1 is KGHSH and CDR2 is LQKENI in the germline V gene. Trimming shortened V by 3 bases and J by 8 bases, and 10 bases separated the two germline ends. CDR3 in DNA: TGTGCCAGCTCACCGCGACGGGAGGAAGCTTTCTTT. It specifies CASSPRREEAFF.